A single sample is the source of the 10 T cell receptor beta chains below, sequenced in a study of T cell responses to AZD1222 COVID-19 vaccine. Clones were read by immunoSEQ multiplex PCR, and TCRdb kept only the in-frame ones, dropping some. The table includes fewer than 140,000 clones, 90% detected once. The sequencing here drew on peripheral blood, taken 28 days after the second AZD1222 dose. These receptors were collected from an adult who received the AZD1222 COVID-19 vaccine.

V usage is TRBV5-8 and J usage is TRBJ1-4; 9 bases match TRBD1. This CDR3 is 15 amino acids long. V lost 4 bases to trimming and J lost 3 bases; unmatched junction nucleotides: 4. Germline CDR1 SGHTS, CDR2 YDEGEE. DNA for the CDR3: TGTGCCAGCAGCGTACAGGGGGCGGCTAATGAAAAACTGTTTTTT. Amino acids: CASSVQGAANEKLFF.

The chain is built from TRBV6-4 and TRBJ2-1, with 7 positions matching TRBD2. The CDR3 runs to 15 residues. Germline-derived CDR1 and CDR2 are MRHNA and SNTAGT. V lost 3 bases, J lost 5 bases, and 7 bases stayed unmatched. The CDR3 nucleotides are TGTGCCAGCAGTGAGTTTACTAGCGTCAACAATGAGCAGTTCTTC. Its translation is CASSEFTSVNNEQFF.

The table lists this clone with a count of one. The genes are TRBV5-1 and TRBJ2-3; 8 bases are a match to TRBD1. From germline, CDR1 is SGHRS and CDR2 YFSETQ. The CDR3 extends over 16 amino acids. V lost 2 bases, J lost 0 bases, and 5 bases stayed unmatched. Here the CDR3 DNA reads TGCGCCAGCAGCTTTCTCGGGACAGGCAGCACAGATACGCAGTATTTT. Translating gives CASSFLGTGSTDTQYF.

Written as DNA, the CDR3 is TGCGCCAGCAGCCAGGAGGGGGGGTATAGCAATCAGCCCCAGCATTTT. It encodes CASSQEGGYSNQPQHF. This chain joins TRBV4-1 and TRBJ1-5, with D maybe TRBD1 (6 bases). Trimming removed 3 bases from V and 0 bases from J, with 12 bases in between. This CDR3 is built from 16 residues. The germline CDR1 and CDR2 sequences are MGHRA and YSYEKL.

The chain joins TRBV7-9 to TRBJ2-7; D gene ambiguous. V shed 5 bases and J shed 0 bases, with 11 bases lying between them. CDR3 length: 14 amino acids. Germline V gene lookup returns CDR1 SEHNR and CDR2 FQNEAQ (reference sequence). The CDR3 region has the DNA TGTGCCAGCAGCCCCCCGGACGGCTCCTACGAGCAGTACTTC. As protein: CASSPPDGSYEQYF.

V usage is TRBV18 and J usage is TRBJ2-2, with 9 bases fitting TRBD2. The CDR3 covers 17 residues. Germline V gives CDR1 KGHSH, CDR2 LQKENI. V lost 2 bases, J lost 7 bases, and 11 bases stayed unmatched. Here the CDR3 DNA reads TGTGCCAGCTCACCAATCAGCGGGGGGCGATTTGGCGGGGAGCTGTTTTTT. Protein: CASSPISGGRFGGELFF.

The V gene is TRBV9, the J gene TRBJ1-3, with unresolved D. The CDR3 has 15 amino acids. Per germline, CDR1 SGDLS and CDR2 YYNGEE. The V end was cut by 0 bases, the J end by 3 bases, with 10 bases between. The CDR3 region has the DNA TGTGCCAGCAGCGTAGAGGATTTGGGTGGAAACACCATATATTTT. The encoded protein is CASSVEDLGGNTIYF.

This rearrangement joins TRBV2 to TRBJ1-2; weak D call: TRBD1 (5 bases). Trimming took off 4 bases at V and 3 bases at J, with 15 bases between the two ends. The CDR3 contains 15 residues. Germline CDR1 and CDR2: SNHLY and FYNNEI. In nucleotides, the CDR3 is TGTGCCAGCAGTGCCCCTGAGGGGACCTACTATGGCTACACCTTC. Translation: CASSAPEGTYYGYTF.

The rearrangement joins TRBV9 to TRBJ1-1; D is perhaps TRBD1 (5 bases). Trimming cost V 4 bases and J 2 bases, with 15 bases left between them. CDR3 length equals 15 residues. The germline CDR1 and CDR2 sequences are SGDLS and YYNGEE. The CDR3 sequence: CASSFGSGVNTEAFF. The CDR3 DNA is TGTGCCAGCAGCTTCGGGTCGGGGGTTAACACTGAAGCTTTCTTT.

This clone was seen ten or more times. The rearrangement uses TRBV6-5 and TRBJ2-7; a weak D match, TRBD2 (5 bases). CDR1 MNHEY and CDR2 SVGAGI come from the germline V gene. This CDR3 spans 14 amino acids. The V end was cut by 0 bases, the J end by 3 bases, with 9 bases between. CDR3 protein: CASSYSGGHYEQYF. DNA for the CDR3: TGTGCCAGCAGTTACTCGGGCGGGCACTACGAGCAGTACTTC.